This T cell receptor (beta chain) was sequenced in a study of regulatory T cells in long-lasting Graves disease. Arm-PCR of CDR3 regions and iRepertoire HTBI primers were used to build TCR beta libraries. Original processing methods: Looking across samples, the authors found about 62 TRBV and some 15 TRBJ segments. TCRdb fed the multiplex PCR reads into MiXCR, producing one record per CDR3 protein. The V and J calls come from TCRdb's annotation, not from the publication. There are 350,000 to 500,000 distinct CDR3 sequences in the sample; around 23% occur only once, and 14% lies in the top ten. Time point in this sample: persistent/refractory GD, antithyroid drugs over 5 years with positive TRAb. RNA extracted from PBMCs served as the sequencing template. As concerns this clonotype: Its antigen is unidentified.

The CDR3 spans 16 residues. CDR1 is SEHNR and CDR2 is FQNEAQ in the germline V gene (reference sequence). V was cut by 3 bases and J by 4 bases, with 17 bases left in between. Study observations and caveats: TCR diversity was lower in persistent than newly diagnosed Graves' disease. There were preferences for TRBV28, TRBJ1-2 and TRBJ2-5 in persistent disease. What was studied was peripheral blood only, and not thyroid tissue.

This specimen was peripheral blood mononuclear cells (PBMCs), taken when the disease was refractory, from a patient treated with antithyroid drugs. The chain links TRBV7-9 to TRBJ2-3; D unclear. This TCR derives from a female donor with Graves disease. The CDR3 loop is CASSFPYQAMADTQYF. CDR3 DNA: TGTGCCAGCAGCTTTCCTTACCAGGCGATGGCAGATACGCAGTATTTT.